This TCR gamma chain was documented in a study of intestinal T cells in coeliac disease. Using approximately 200 ng of biopsy DNA, TRG was amplified with LymphoTrack primers. TCRdb processed the multiplex PCR reads again with the CATT caller. The profile covers about 1,800 gamma-chain clones, with about 50% appearing a single time and roughly 8% taken by the ten largest. This clone was detected only a few times. Antigen unknown. Genomic DNA came from ten roughly 5-µm formalin-fixed paraffin-embedded scrolls per case. The J segment lost 5 bases and the V segment lost 6 bases, leaving 13 bases of the junction unmatched. Germline-derived CDR1 and CDR2 are VENAVY and YDSYNSRV. The CDR3 extends over 14 amino acids. Whole-study results and caveats: TRG clustering correctly classified 51 of 54 biopsies (around 94%).

The sequenced sample was a duodenal biopsy. This rearrangement joins TRGV8 to TRGJ1 or TRGJ2. The source is a human donor with celiac disease. The CDR3 spells CATWPLRGDYKKLF. For the CDR3, the DNA is TGTGCCACCTGGCCCCTCCGGGGGGATTATAAGAAACTCTTT.